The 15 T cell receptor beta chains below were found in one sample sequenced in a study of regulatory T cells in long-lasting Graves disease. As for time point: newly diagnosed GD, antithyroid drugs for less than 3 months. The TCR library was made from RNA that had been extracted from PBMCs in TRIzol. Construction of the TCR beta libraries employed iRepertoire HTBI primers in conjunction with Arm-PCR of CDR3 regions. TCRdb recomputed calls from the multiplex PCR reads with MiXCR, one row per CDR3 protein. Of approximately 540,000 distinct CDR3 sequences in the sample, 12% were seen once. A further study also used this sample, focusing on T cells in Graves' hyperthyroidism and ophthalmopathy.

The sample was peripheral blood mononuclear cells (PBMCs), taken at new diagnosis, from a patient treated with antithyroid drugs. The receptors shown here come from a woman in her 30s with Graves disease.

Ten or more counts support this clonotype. The CDR3 is CSARDIREGSPLHF. In DNA, the CDR3 is TGCAGTGCTAGAGATATAAGGGAAGGATCACCCCTCCACTTT. This chain joins TRBV20-1 and TRBJ1-6; D uncertain. CDR1 DFQATT and CDR2 SNEGSKA come from the germline V gene (reference sequence). There are 14 residues in the CDR3. V shed 0 bases and J shed 10 bases, with 13 bases lying between them.

Written as DNA, the CDR3 is TGTGCCAGCAGTGTTAGTACTAGCGTAGAGACCCAGTACTTC. Protein: CASSVSTSVETQYF. The chain joins TRBV2 to TRBJ2-5; 7 bases align to TRBD2. Germline V gene lookup returns CDR1 SNHLY and CDR2 FYNNEI. V was clipped by 4 bases and J by 4 bases; unmatched bases: 6. The CDR3 is 14 amino acids.

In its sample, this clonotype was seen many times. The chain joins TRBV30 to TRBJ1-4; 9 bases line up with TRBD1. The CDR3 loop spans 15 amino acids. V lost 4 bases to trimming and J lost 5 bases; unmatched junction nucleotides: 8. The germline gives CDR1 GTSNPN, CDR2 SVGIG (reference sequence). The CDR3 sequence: CAWTRGTGQNEKLFF. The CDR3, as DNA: TGTGCCTGGACGAGAGGGACAGGGCAAAATGAAAAACTGTTTTTT.

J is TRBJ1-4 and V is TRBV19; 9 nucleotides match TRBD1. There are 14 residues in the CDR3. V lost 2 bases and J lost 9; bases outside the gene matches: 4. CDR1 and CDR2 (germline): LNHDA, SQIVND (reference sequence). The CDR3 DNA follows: TGTGCCAGTAGTATAAGCGGACAGGGGAAAAAACTGTTTTTT. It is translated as CASSISGQGKKLFF.

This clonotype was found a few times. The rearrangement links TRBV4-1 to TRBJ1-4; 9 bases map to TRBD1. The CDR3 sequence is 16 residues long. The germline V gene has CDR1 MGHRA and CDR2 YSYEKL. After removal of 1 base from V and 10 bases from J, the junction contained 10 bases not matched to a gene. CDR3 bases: TGCGCCAGCAGCCAAGCTCTCTCGGGACAGGGTAGAAAACTGTTTTTT. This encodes CASSQALSGQGRKLFF.

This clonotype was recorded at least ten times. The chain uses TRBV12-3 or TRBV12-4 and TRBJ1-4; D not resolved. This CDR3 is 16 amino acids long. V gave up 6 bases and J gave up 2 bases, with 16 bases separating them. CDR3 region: CASRARIGSTNEKLFF. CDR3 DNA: TGTGCCAGCAGGGCGAGAATCGGGAGCACTAATGAAAAACTGTTTTTT.

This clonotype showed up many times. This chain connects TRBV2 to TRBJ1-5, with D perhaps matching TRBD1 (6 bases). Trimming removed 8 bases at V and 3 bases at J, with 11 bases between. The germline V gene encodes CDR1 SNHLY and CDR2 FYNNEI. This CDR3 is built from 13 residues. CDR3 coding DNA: TGTGCCAGCGAGGGGGGCCCCAATCAGCCCCAGCATTTT. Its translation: CASEGGPNQPQHF.

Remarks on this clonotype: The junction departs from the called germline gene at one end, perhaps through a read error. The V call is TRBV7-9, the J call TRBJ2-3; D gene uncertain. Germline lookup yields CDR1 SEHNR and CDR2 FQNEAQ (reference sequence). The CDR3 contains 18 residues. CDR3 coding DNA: TGCGCCAGCAGCTTTGGGTACCGGGTGGGTGAGAGGACAGATACGCAGTATTTT. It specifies CASSFGYRVGERTDTQYF.

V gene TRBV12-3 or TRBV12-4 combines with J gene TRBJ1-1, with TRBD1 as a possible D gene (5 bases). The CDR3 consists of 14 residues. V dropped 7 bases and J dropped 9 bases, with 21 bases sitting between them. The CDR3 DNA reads TGTGCCAGCACCCCTCGGGGCCCCCAATCTCAAGCTTTCTTT. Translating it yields CASTPRGPQSQAFF.

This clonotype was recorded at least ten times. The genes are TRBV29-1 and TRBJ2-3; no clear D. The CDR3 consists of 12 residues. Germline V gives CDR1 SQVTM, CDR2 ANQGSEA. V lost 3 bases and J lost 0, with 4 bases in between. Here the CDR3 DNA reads TGCAGCGTTGAGGCTAGCACAGATACGCAGTATTTT. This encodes CSVEASTDTQYF.

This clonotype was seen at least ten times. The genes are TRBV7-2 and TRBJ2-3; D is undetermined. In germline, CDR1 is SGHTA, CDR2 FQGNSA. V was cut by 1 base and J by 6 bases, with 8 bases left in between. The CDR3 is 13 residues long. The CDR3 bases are TGTGCCAGCAGCTTAGACGCCAGGGATACGCAGTATTTT. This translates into CASSLDARDTQYF.

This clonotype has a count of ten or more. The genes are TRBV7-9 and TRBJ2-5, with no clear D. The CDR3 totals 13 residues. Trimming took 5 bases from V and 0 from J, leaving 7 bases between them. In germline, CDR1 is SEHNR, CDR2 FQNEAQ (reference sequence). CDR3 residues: CASSAGYQETQYF. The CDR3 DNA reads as TGTGCCAGCAGCGCCGGCTACCAAGAGACCCAGTACTTC.

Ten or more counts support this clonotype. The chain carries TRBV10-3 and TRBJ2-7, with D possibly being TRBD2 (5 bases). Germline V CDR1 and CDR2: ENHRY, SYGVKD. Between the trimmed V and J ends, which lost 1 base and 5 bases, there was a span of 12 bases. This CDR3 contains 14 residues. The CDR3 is CAISEFRGVDEQYF. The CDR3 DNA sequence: TGTGCCATCAGTGAGTTTCGGGGAGTCGACGAGCAGTACTTC.

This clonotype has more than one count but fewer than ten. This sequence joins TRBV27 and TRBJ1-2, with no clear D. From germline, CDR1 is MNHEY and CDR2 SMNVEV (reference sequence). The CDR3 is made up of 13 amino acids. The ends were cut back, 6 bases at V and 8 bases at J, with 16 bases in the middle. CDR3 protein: CASSPLSVAGYTF. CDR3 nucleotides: TGTGCCAGCAGCCCACTAAGTGTTGCAGGCTACACCTTC.

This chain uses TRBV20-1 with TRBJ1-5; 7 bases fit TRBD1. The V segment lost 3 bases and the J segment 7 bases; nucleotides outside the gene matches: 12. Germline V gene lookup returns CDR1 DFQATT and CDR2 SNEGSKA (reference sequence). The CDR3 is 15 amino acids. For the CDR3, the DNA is TGCAGTGCTAGGGATTCTAACAGGGGCGGACAGCCCCAGCATTTT. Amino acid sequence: CSARDSNRGGQPQHF.